The 28 T cell receptor beta chains below all came from one sample that was sequenced in a study of Graves' ophthalmopathy and Graves' hyperthyroidism. RNA transcripts served as template for amplifying TCR beta CDR3 sequences. Second-round multiplex PCR came after first-round RT-PCR with HTBI primers. TCRdb ran MiXCR on the multiplex PCR reads and lists one entry per CDR3 protein. The profile shows approximately 540,000 distinct CDR3 sequences, approximately 35% of them singletons. Sequences were obtained from peripheral blood or thyroid tissue (not recorded which). These receptors were taken from an adult man with Graves' hyperthyroidism.

This clonotype was detected many times. V usage is TRBV9 and J usage is TRBJ1-3; D unclear. Germline V lookup: CDR1 SGDLS, CDR2 YYNGEE. Trimming took 3 bases from V and 5 from J, leaving 9 bases between them. The CDR3 covers 13 residues. The CDR3 nucleotides read TGTGCCAGCAGCGCGTCCTACAGAAACACCATATATTTT. Encoded protein: CASSASYRNTIYF. The full variable domain, rest sourced from reference TRBV9 and TRBJ1-3, is DSGVTQTPKHLITATGQRVTLRCSPRSGDLSVYWYQQSLDQGLQFLIQYYNGEERAKGNILERFSAQQFPDLHSELNLSSLELGDSALYFCASSASYRNTIYFGEGSWLTVV.

This clonotype was counted at least ten times. The gene calls are TRBV6-1 and TRBJ1-1; D gene unclear. Germline-derived CDR1 and CDR2 are MNHNS and SASEGT. Trimming removed 1 base from V and 1 base from J, with 7 bases in between. The CDR3 is made up of 14 amino acids. CDR3: CASSEGGTNTEAFF. CDR3 DNA sequence: TGTGCCAGCAGTGAAGGTGGCACGAACACTGAAGCTTTCTTT.

In this sample, this clonotype turned up many times. This chain uses TRBV7-8 with TRBJ1-2, with 7 bases that match TRBD1. CDR1 SGHVS and CDR2 FQNEAQ come from the germline V gene. The CDR3 length is 14 residues. The V gene end was trimmed by 1 base and the J gene end by 4 bases; junction bases not matched to a gene: 3. The CDR3 sequence: CASSLEGTVYGYTF. In DNA form, the CDR3 reads TGTGCCAGCAGCTTAGAAGGGACAGTCTATGGCTACACCTTC.

This clonotype was found a few times. The chain carries TRBV7-9 and TRBJ2-7; the D gene is possibly TRBD2 (6 bases). Germline assignment: CDR1 SEHNR and CDR2 FQNEAQ (reference sequence). The CDR3 is made up of 13 amino acids. The ends were cut back, 6 bases at V and 5 bases at J, with 14 bases in the middle. For the CDR3, the DNA is TGTGCCAGCAGTTTAAGGGACTCGGACGAGCAGTACTTC. This encodes CASSLRDSDEQYF. Full variable domain (outside the CDR3, taken from reference TRBV7-9 and TRBJ2-7): DTGVSQNPRHKITKRGQNVTFRCDPISEHNRLYWYRQTLGQGPEFLTYFQNEAQLEKSRLLSDRFSAERPKGSFSTLEIQRTEQGDSAMYLCASSLRDSDEQYFGPGTRLTVT.

This clonotype has only a few counts. The gene calls are TRBV12-3 or TRBV12-4 and TRBJ2-2; 14 nucleotides align to TRBD2. V lost 5 bases to trimming and J lost 3 bases; unmatched junction nucleotides: 8. This CDR3 region has 18 residues. Written as DNA, the CDR3 is TGTGCCAGCAGTCCCGGGACTAGCGGGAGTAGGTACACCGGGGAGCTGTTTTTT. This translates into CASSPGTSGSRYTGELFF.

Notes on this clonotype: One base away lies a much larger clone, so this may be a sequencing read error. The genes are TRBV12-3 or TRBV12-4 and TRBJ2-7; tentatively, D is TRBD1 (6 bases). Trimming pared 10 bases from V and 2 bases from J, leaving 18 bases between. The CDR3 sequence is 14 residues long. In nucleotides, the CDR3 is TGTGCCATCAGGACCTTCTCAGGGGCCTACGAGCAGTACTTC. Its translation: CAIRTFSGAYEQYF.

The chain uses TRBV2 and TRBJ2-2, with TRBD2 identical over 12 bases. The CDR3 has 17 amino acids. Germline V gene data show CDR1 as SNHLY and CDR2 as FYNNEI. J gave up 4 bases and V 6 bases, and 9 bases lay outside the gene matches. The CDR3: CASSSELAGGVTGELFF. CDR3 bases: TGTGCCAGCAGCTCCGAACTAGCGGGAGGAGTCACCGGGGAGCTGTTTTTT. The variable domain in full, completed from reference TRBV2 and TRBJ2-2, reads EPEVTQTPSHQVTQMGQEVILRCVPISNHLYFYWYRQILGQKVEFLVSFYNNEISEKSEIFDDQFSVERPDGSNFTLKIRSTKLEDSAMYFCASSSELAGGVTGELFFGEGSRLTVL.

In its sample, this clonotype was seen a few times. The CDR3 region is CALRAATTTDTQYF. The CDR3, as DNA: TGTGCCCTTCGAGCCGCGACAACCACAGATACGCAGTATTTT. The V call is TRBV2, the J call TRBJ2-3; no clear D. Trimming cost V 11 bases and J 2 bases, with 17 bases left between them. The CDR3 extends over 14 amino acids. Germline V gene data show CDR1 as SNHLY and CDR2 as FYNNEI.

Turning to this clonotype: Its ends do not fully match the called genes, so a read error is possible. V gene TRBV12-3 or TRBV12-4 combines with J gene TRBJ1-5, with D maybe TRBD1 (5 bases). This CDR3 has 13 residues. The DNA for the CDR3 is TGTGCCAGCAGTACCGGGACTAGCGATTTGGAGTATTTT. This encodes CASSTGTSDLEYF.

This clonotype was counted at least ten times. This chain uses TRBV29-1 with TRBJ2-7, with D possibly matching TRBD2 (5 bases). CDR3 length equals 14 residues. The V end lost 1 base, the J end lost 9 bases, and 19 bases lay between the germline ends. Looked up from germline, CDR1 is SQVTM and CDR2 is ANQGSEA. Here the CDR3 reads CSVEAHAGLALQYF. For the CDR3, the DNA is TGCAGCGTTGAAGCTCACGCCGGACTGGCCCTGCAGTACTTC.

This rearrangement joins TRBV10-3 to TRBJ1-4; weak D call: TRBD1 (5 bases). The CDR3 contains 15 residues. V gave up 7 bases and J gave up 4 bases, with 16 bases separating them. Germline lookup yields CDR1 ENHRY and CDR2 SYGVKD. For the CDR3, the DNA is TGTGCCATCAAGGGCGGAGACAGAGATAATGAAAAACTGTTTTTT. Encoded protein: CAIKGGDRDNEKLFF.

This clonotype was observed once. A much larger clone lies a single base off, so this may be a read error. The chain uses TRBV5-4 and TRBJ2-7, with TRBD2 matching over 10 bases. Germline values: CDR1 SGHNT, CDR2 YYREEE (reference sequence). The CDR3 runs to 15 residues. CDR3 protein: CTSSLPSGRAREQYF. The CDR3 coding sequence is TGTACCAGCAGCTTGCCCAGCGGGAGGGCCCGCGAGCAGTACTTC.

This clonotype was counted a few times. Lacking the conserved final phenylalanine or tryptophan, this CDR3 likely reflects a read error. The limits of the CDR3 on the DNA are not certain, so only TCRdb's listed CDR3 is given. The CDR3 reads CASSLRAG. This chain connects TRBV2 to TRBJ2-7; TRBD2, the table's D call, lacks a check against the DNA. The CDR3 is made up of 8 amino acids, end residues included. CDR1 is SNHLY and CDR2 is FYNNEI in the germline V gene.

A word on this clonotype: Being one base from a much bigger clone, this may be a read error. The chain combines TRBV6-5 with TRBJ1-1; 11 nucleotides align to TRBD1. Germline V gene data show CDR1 as MNHEY and CDR2 as SVGAGI. The CDR3 contains 13 residues. The DNA for the CDR3 is TGTGCCAGAAGTTCCCCGGGACAGGGGGACGCTTTCTTT. Translated, it gives CARSSPGQGDAFF.

This chain joins TRBV12-3 or TRBV12-4 and TRBJ1-6; no reliable D call. The V end lost 3 bases, the J end lost 0 bases, and 21 bases lay between the germline ends. The CDR3 is made up of 20 amino acids. This CDR3 is CASSFEARPSRSSYNSPLHF. For the CDR3, the DNA is TGTGCCAGCAGTTTCGAGGCGCGACCCAGCCGGAGCTCCTATAATTCACCCCTCCACTTT.

This clonotype was picked up many times. This sequence joins TRBV27 and TRBJ1-6; D gene unclear. V gave up 6 bases and J gave up 10 bases, with 13 bases separating them. This CDR3 comprises 13 residues. From germline, CDR1 is MNHEY and CDR2 SMNVEV (reference sequence). CDR3 bases: TGTGCCAGCAGGAACCGGGCGGCGTCACCCCTCCACTTT. The encoded protein is CASRNRAASPLHF.

The rearrangement uses TRBV5-1 and TRBJ2-3; TRBD2 is a possible D gene (5 bases). The CDR3 length is 16 residues. The V gene lost 1 base and the J gene lost 0 bases, with 12 bases spanning the gap. Germline V gene sequence: CDR1 SGHRS, CDR2 YFSETQ. CDR3 DNA: TGCGCCAGCAGCTTGACCGCCGAGGGAAGCACAGATACGCAGTATTTT. Translation gives CASSLTAEGSTDTQYF.

This sequence joins TRBV14 and TRBJ2-2; D is ambiguous. The CDR3 has 13 residues. Trimming cost V 3 bases and J 8 bases, with 10 bases left between them. The germline V gene has CDR1 SGHDN and CDR2 FVKESK. CDR3 coding DNA: TGTGCCAGCAGCCACTACCCGGCAGGGGAGCTGTTTTTT. Translating gives CASSHYPAGELFF.

This clonotype was seen repeatedly, ten times or more. The chain recombines TRBV20-1 with TRBJ1-2, with a tentative D call TRBD1 (5 bases). Deletions cut 3 bases from V and 0 bases from J, with 11 bases between. CDR1 is DFQATT, CDR2 SNEGSKA, per germline (reference sequence). This CDR3 spans 14 amino acids. Here the CDR3 reads CSARGGGANYGYTF. The CDR3 DNA is TGCAGTGCTAGGGGTGGGGGAGCTAACTATGGCTACACCTTC.

Comment on this clonotype: The junction differs from germline at one of its ends, possibly a read error. The chain recombines TRBV15 with TRBJ2-5, with 10 bases that match TRBD1. Germline assignment: CDR1 LNHNV and CDR2 YYDKDF (reference sequence). The CDR3 runs 14 residues. The CDR3 spells CATSRDRGPETQYF. CDR3 nucleotides: TGTGCCACCAGCCGAGACAGGGGGCCGGAGACCCAGTACTTC.

This clonotype was seen repeatedly, ten times or more. The V call is TRBV4-1, the J call TRBJ2-6; possibly TRBD2 for D (6 bases). Germline values: CDR1 MGHRA, CDR2 YSYEKL. The V and J ends lost 1 base and 2 bases respectively, with 6 bases between them. CDR3 length equals 15 residues. The CDR3 nucleotides read TGCGCCAGCAGCCAAGGGGGGGCTGGGGCCAACGTCCTGACTTTC. Amino acids: CASSQGGAGANVLTF.

A few counts support this clonotype. The chain couples TRBV30 to TRBJ2-7; TRBD1 matches at 8 bases. Germline values: CDR1 GTSNPN, CDR2 SVGIG (reference sequence). Trimming cost V 4 bases and J 1 base; bases outside gene matches: 9. The CDR3 is 15 residues long. For the CDR3, the DNA is TGTGCCTGGAACGGACAGGGACTCAATTCCTACGAGCAGTACTTC. Its translation is CAWNGQGLNSYEQYF.

With regard to this clonotype: The junction differs from germline at one of its ends, possibly a read error. V gene TRBV7-9 combines with J gene TRBJ1-1; D perhaps matches TRBD1 (5 bases). Germline CDR1 reads SEHNR; CDR2 reads FQNEAQ (reference sequence). The CDR3 runs 12 residues. Here the CDR3 reads CAGSVGVTEAFF. DNA for the CDR3: TGTGCCGGCAGTGTAGGGGTAACTGAAGCTTTCTTT.

This clonotype was detected ten times or more. This rearrangement joins TRBV12-3 or TRBV12-4 to TRBJ2-7, with D uncertain. The CDR3 covers 12 residues. Trimming cost V 6 bases and J 7 bases, with 13 bases left between them. The CDR3 nucleotides are TGTGCCAGCAGCAGATTGTCGTTAGAGCAGTACTTC. It specifies CASSRLSLEQYF.

The V and J genes are TRBV27 and TRBJ1-1; maybe TRBD1 (5 bases). Between the trimmed V and J ends, which lost 5 bases and 3 bases, there was a span of 19 bases. The germline CDR1 and CDR2 sequences are MNHEY and SMNVEV (reference sequence). The CDR3 is made up of 16 amino acids. CDR3: CASSKLGGFRDTEAFF. The CDR3 nucleotides are TGTGCCAGCAGTAAACTGGGGGGGTTTCGGGACACTGAAGCTTTCTTT.

The rearrangement uses TRBV5-1 and TRBJ2-7; 8 bases line up with TRBD1. Germline values: CDR1 SGHRS, CDR2 YFSETQ. The CDR3 is 14 residues long. Trimming at V came to 4 bases and at J to 2 bases, leaving 5 bases not matched to a gene. CDR3 nucleotides: TGCGCCAGCAGCGCGACAGGGGTCACCTACGAGCAGTACTTC. Its protein is CASSATGVTYEQYF.

This clonotype occurred many times. The rearrangement joins TRBV7-9 to TRBJ1-4; weak D call: TRBD1 (5 bases). Germline V gene lookup returns CDR1 SEHNR and CDR2 FQNEAQ (reference sequence). V dropped 2 bases and J dropped 0 bases, with 13 bases sitting between them. The CDR3 is 17 residues long. In DNA form, the CDR3 reads TGTGCCAGCAGCTTAAATCAAGGACACCCAACTAATGAAAAACTGTTTTTT. Translated: CASSLNQGHPTNEKLFF. Combining the CDR3 with reference TRBV7-9 and TRBJ1-4 gives the whole variable domain DTGVSQNPRHKITKRGQNVTFRCDPISEHNRLYWYRQTLGQGPEFLTYFQNEAQLEKSRLLSDRFSAERPKGSFSTLEIQRTEQGDSAMYLCASSLNQGHPTNEKLFFGSGTQLSVL.

A remark on this clonotype: A much larger clonotype is one base distant, so this may be a read error. V is TRBV6-1 and J is TRBJ1-1; D gene ambiguous. The CDR3 is 14 residues long. V lost 3 bases and J lost 2, with 10 bases in between. Germline V gene lookup returns CDR1 MNHNS and CDR2 SASEGT. CDR3 coding DNA: TGTGCCAGCAGTGATTCCTCCCTTAACACTGAAGCTTTCTTT. Protein sequence: CASSDSSLNTEAFF.